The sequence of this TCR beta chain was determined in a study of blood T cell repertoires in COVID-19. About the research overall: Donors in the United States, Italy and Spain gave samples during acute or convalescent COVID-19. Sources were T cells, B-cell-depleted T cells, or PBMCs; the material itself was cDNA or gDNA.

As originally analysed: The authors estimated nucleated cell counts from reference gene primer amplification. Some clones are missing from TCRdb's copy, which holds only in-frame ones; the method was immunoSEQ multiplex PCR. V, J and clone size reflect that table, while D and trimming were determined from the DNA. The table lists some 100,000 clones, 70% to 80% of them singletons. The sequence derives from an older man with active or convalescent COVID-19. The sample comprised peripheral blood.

CDR3 sequence: CASSPWAGNQPQHF. CDR3 nucleotide sequence: TGTGCCAGCTCACCATGGGCGGGGAATCAGCCCCAGCATTTT. The chain carries TRBV18 and TRBJ1-5; no reliable D call. The CDR3 runs 14 residues. The V gene's germline CDR1 is KGHSH and CDR2 LQKENI. V shed 2 bases and J shed 4 bases, with 9 bases lying between them.